The rows below give T cell receptor beta chains drawn from one sample of a study of T cells after yellow fever vaccination. MiXCR, applied by TCRdb to the 5' RACE reads, yields one record per CDR3 protein. The sample records some 420,000 distinct CDR3 sequences, about 19% being singletons. Specimen: PBMCs, collected before the yellow fever booster vaccination. Receptors were obtained from a young man who received the YFV17D yellow fever vaccine. The CDR3 runs from the conserved cysteine through the conserved F or W. The order of the fields is clone size, V gene, D gene, J gene, CDR3 protein, CDR3 DNA. D genes are given only for firm matches. Some rows have no size entry. The others give once, few or many, or a class for an expanded clone.

abundance: few
v_gene: TRBV7-2
d_gene: TRBD1
j_gene: TRBJ2-6
CDR3aa: CASSSGQGFGANVLTF
CDR3nt: TGTGCCAGCAGCTCAGGACAGGGCTTTGGGGCCAACGTCCTGACTTTC

abundance: few
v_gene: TRBV5-1
d_gene: TRBD1
j_gene: TRBJ1-2
CDR3aa: CASSGQGRDYGYTF
CDR3nt: TGCGCCAGCAGTGGACAGGGGCGCGACTATGGCTACACCTTC

abundance: few
v_gene: TRBV30
d_gene: .
j_gene: TRBJ1-2
CDR3aa: CAWRDFSYGYTF
CDR3nt: TGTGCCTGGCGGGACTTTTCCTATGGCTACACCTTC

abundance: many
v_gene: TRBV12-3/TRBV12-4
d_gene: .
j_gene: TRBJ2-7
CDR3aa: CASSFSSHTSYEQYF
CDR3nt: TGTGCCAGCAGTTTTTCCAGCCACACATCCTACGAGCAGTACTTC

abundance: .
v_gene: TRBV7-9
d_gene: TRBD2
j_gene: TRBJ2-2
CDR3aa: CASSSNSGGRNTGELFF
CDR3nt: TGTGCCAGCAGCTCTAATAGCGGGGGCCGGAACACCGGGGAGCTGTTTTTT

abundance: .
v_gene: TRBV29-1
d_gene: .
j_gene: TRBJ2-2
CDR3aa: CSGGSADPFRELFF
CDR3nt: TGCAGCGGCGGATCAGCGGACCCGTTCCGGGAGCTGTTTTTT

abundance: few
v_gene: TRBV5-1
d_gene: TRBD1
j_gene: TRBJ2-3
CDR3aa: CASSFGTGGQADTQYF
CDR3nt: TGCGCCAGCAGCTTCGGGACAGGGGGCCAGGCAGATACGCAGTATTTT

abundance: few
v_gene: TRBV20-1
d_gene: .
j_gene: TRBJ1-1
CDR3aa: CSARDMVASVNTEAFF
CDR3nt: TGCAGTGCTAGAGATATGGTGGCATCCGTGAACACTGAAGCTTTCTTT

abundance: .
v_gene: TRBV6-1
d_gene: TRBD2
j_gene: TRBJ2-2
CDR3aa: CASSRTSAGPGELFF
CDR3nt: TGTGCCAGCAGTAGGACTAGCGCCGGCCCCGGGGAGCTGTTTTTT

abundance: few
v_gene: TRBV20-1
d_gene: .
j_gene: TRBJ1-4
CDR3aa: CSARGSADEKLFF
CDR3nt: TGCAGTGCTAGAGGAAGTGCGGACGAAAAACTGTTTTTT

abundance: few
v_gene: TRBV25-1
d_gene: .
j_gene: TRBJ2-5
CDR3aa: CASSELRGRETQYF
CDR3nt: TGTGCCAGCAGTGAATTACGGGGTCGGGAGACCCAGTACTTC

abundance: few
v_gene: TRBV4-1
d_gene: .
j_gene: TRBJ2-7
CDR3aa: CASSQIRTSGYEQYF
CDR3nt: TGCGCCAGCAGCCAGATCCGGACCTCCGGGTACGAGCAGTACTTC

abundance: .
v_gene: TRBV12-3/TRBV12-4
d_gene: .
j_gene: TRBJ2-6
CDR3aa: CASRNEPLTGANVLTF
CDR3nt: TGTGCCAGCAGAAATGAACCTCTCACTGGGGCCAACGTCCTGACTTTC

abundance: few
v_gene: TRBV5-1
d_gene: TRBD2
j_gene: TRBJ2-1
CDR3aa: CASSSPGTGGSSYNEQFF
CDR3nt: TGCGCCAGCAGCTCGCCCGGGACGGGGGGAAGCTCCTACAATGAGCAGTTCTTC

abundance: few
v_gene: TRBV4-1
d_gene: .
j_gene: TRBJ2-3
CDR3aa: CASSQVGRTDTQYF
CDR3nt: TGCGCCAGCAGCCAGGTGGGGAGAACAGATACGCAGTATTTT

abundance: .
v_gene: TRBV5-1
d_gene: TRBD1
j_gene: TRBJ1-2
CDR3aa: CASSPQTGGTGGYTF
CDR3nt: TGCGCCAGCTCACCACAGACAGGGGGTACTGGTGGCTACACCTTC

abundance: .
v_gene: TRBV9
d_gene: .
j_gene: TRBJ2-3
CDR3aa: CASSSRLLGTDTQYF
CDR3nt: TGTGCCAGCAGCTCCCGACTGTTGGGAACAGATACGCAGTATTTT

abundance: .
v_gene: TRBV15
d_gene: .
j_gene: TRBJ2-1
CDR3aa: CATSRPRDHLYNEQFF
CDR3nt: TGTGCCACCAGCAGACCCCGGGACCACCTCTACAATGAGCAGTTCTTC

abundance: .
v_gene: TRBV7-2
d_gene: .
j_gene: TRBJ2-7
CDR3aa: CASSLGPGGEQYF
CDR3nt: TGTGCCAGCAGCTTAGGCCCAGGAGGCGAGCAGTACTTC

abundance: .
v_gene: TRBV15
d_gene: .
j_gene: TRBJ1-1
CDR3aa: CATSRDGGGAPTEAFF
CDR3nt: TGTGCCACCAGCAGGGATGGAGGGGGGGCGCCCACTGAAGCTTTCTTT

abundance: .
v_gene: TRBV25-1
d_gene: .
j_gene: TRBJ2-1
CDR3aa: CASSAGLHNEQFF
CDR3nt: TGTGCCAGCAGTGCCGGACTGCACAATGAGCAGTTCTTC

abundance: few
v_gene: TRBV30
d_gene: .
j_gene: TRBJ1-3
CDR3aa: CAWTHMGSGNTIYF
CDR3nt: TGTGCCTGGACTCACATGGGGTCTGGAAACACCATATATTTT

abundance: few
v_gene: TRBV29-1
d_gene: .
j_gene: TRBJ1-2
CDR3aa: CSVEGTLDGYTF
CDR3nt: TGCAGCGTCGAGGGGACCTTGGATGGCTACACCTTC

abundance: many
v_gene: TRBV2
d_gene: .
j_gene: TRBJ1-5
CDR3aa: CASSRDAGQPQHF
CDR3nt: TGTGCCAGCAGCAGGGACGCCGGTCAGCCCCAGCATTTT

abundance: .
v_gene: TRBV9
d_gene: TRBD2
j_gene: TRBJ2-5
CDR3aa: CASSVAQKRGGRLETQYF
CDR3nt: TGTGCCAGCAGCGTAGCTCAAAAGCGGGGGGGCCGTCTCGAGACCCAGTACTTC

abundance: .
v_gene: TRBV20-1
d_gene: .
j_gene: TRBJ2-3
CDR3aa: CSARDLGGTPAGGTDTQYF
CDR3nt: TGCAGTGCTAGAGATCTAGGGGGGACCCCGGCAGGTGGAACAGATACGCAGTATTTT

abundance: few
v_gene: TRBV20-1
d_gene: .
j_gene: TRBJ2-3
CDR3aa: CSARDVGRATDTQYF
CDR3nt: TGCAGTGCTAGAGATGTGGGCAGGGCGACAGATACGCAGTATTTT

abundance: .
v_gene: TRBV7-2
d_gene: .
j_gene: TRBJ2-7
CDR3aa: CASSLVHYEQYF
CDR3nt: TGTGCCAGCAGCCTCGTACACTACGAGCAGTACTTC

abundance: few
v_gene: TRBV2
d_gene: .
j_gene: TRBJ2-1
CDR3aa: CASKRLAEVQFF
CDR3nt: TGTGCCAGCAAGAGGCTAGCCGAAGTGCAGTTCTTC

abundance: many
v_gene: TRBV12-3/TRBV12-4
d_gene: .
j_gene: TRBJ1-5
CDR3aa: CASSSEGSNQPQHF
CDR3nt: TGTGCCAGCAGCTCAGAGGGGTCCAATCAGCCCCAGCATTTT

abundance: .
v_gene: TRBV21-1
d_gene: .
j_gene: TRBJ1-1
CDR3aa: CASKGKGNTEAFF
CDR3nt: TGTGCCAGCAAAGGAAAGGGGAACACTGAAGCTTTCTTT

abundance: .
v_gene: TRBV6-5
d_gene: .
j_gene: TRBJ2-5
CDR3aa: CASSFLGLPETQYF
CDR3nt: TGTGCCAGCAGTTTTCTCGGGCTCCCAGAGACCCAGTACTTC

abundance: .
v_gene: TRBV6-5
d_gene: TRBD2
j_gene: TRBJ2-1
CDR3aa: CASSYWGGSYNEQFF
CDR3nt: TGTGCCAGCAGTTACTGGGGGGGCTCCTACAATGAGCAGTTCTTC

abundance: .
v_gene: TRBV7-2
d_gene: TRBD2
j_gene: TRBJ2-1
CDR3aa: CASSRGTTNEQFF
CDR3nt: TGTGCCAGCAGCCGCGGGACTACCAATGAGCAGTTCTTC

abundance: few
v_gene: TRBV20-1
d_gene: .
j_gene: TRBJ2-3
CDR3aa: CSASRGGLNTQYF
CDR3nt: TGCAGTGCTTCGAGGGGGGGCCTGAATACGCAGTATTTT

abundance: many
v_gene: TRBV20-1
d_gene: TRBD2
j_gene: TRBJ2-7
CDR3aa: CSARPSGGAREQYF
CDR3nt: TGCAGTGCTAGACCTAGCGGGGGGGCAAGGGAGCAGTACTTC

abundance: .
v_gene: TRBV4-3
d_gene: TRBD1
j_gene: TRBJ1-4
CDR3aa: CASSLRTGGFLQHEKLFF
CDR3nt: TGCGCCAGCAGCCTACGGACAGGGGGCTTTCTACAACATGAAAAACTGTTTTTT

abundance: few
v_gene: TRBV7-9
d_gene: .
j_gene: TRBJ2-3
CDR3aa: CATGPGQPSTDTQYF
CDR3nt: TGTGCCACTGGCCCGGGGCAGCCGAGCACAGATACGCAGTATTTT

abundance: .
v_gene: TRBV7-9
d_gene: .
j_gene: TRBJ2-5
CDR3aa: CASSGTTGTQETQYF
CDR3nt: TGTGCCAGCAGCGGAACCACAGGGACCCAAGAGACCCAGTACTTC

abundance: few
v_gene: TRBV29-1
d_gene: TRBD2
j_gene: TRBJ2-4
CDR3aa: CSVEGLAGRNIQYF
CDR3nt: TGCAGCGTCGAAGGACTAGCGGGCAGGAACATTCAGTACTTC

abundance: .
v_gene: TRBV5-1
d_gene: TRBD1
j_gene: TRBJ2-3
CDR3aa: CASSEPGQGGDTQYF
CDR3nt: TGCGCCAGCAGCGAACCGGGACAGGGTGGAGATACGCAGTATTTT

abundance: few
v_gene: TRBV7-8
d_gene: .
j_gene: TRBJ2-7
CDR3aa: CASSQPGGPSPEQYF
CDR3nt: TGTGCCAGCAGCCAACCTGGGGGGCCCTCCCCCGAGCAGTACTTC

abundance: few
v_gene: TRBV6-5
d_gene: .
j_gene: TRBJ1-1
CDR3aa: CASSRIGRMNTEAFF
CDR3nt: TGTGCCAGCAGTCGCATCGGCAGAATGAACACTGAAGCTTTCTTT

abundance: many
v_gene: TRBV6-1
d_gene: TRBD1
j_gene: TRBJ2-5
CDR3aa: CASRAILQGLGEETQYF
CDR3nt: TGTGCCAGCAGAGCCATTTTACAGGGGCTTGGGGAAGAGACCCAGTACTTC

abundance: .
v_gene: TRBV7-8
d_gene: TRBD1
j_gene: TRBJ1-1
CDR3aa: CASSPTGGEAFF
CDR3nt: TGTGCCAGCAGCCCGACAGGGGGCGAGGCTTTCTTT

abundance: .
v_gene: TRBV4-3
d_gene: .
j_gene: TRBJ2-4
CDR3aa: CASSPDPGAKNIQYF
CDR3nt: TGCGCCAGCAGCCCCGACCCAGGGGCCAAAAACATTCAGTACTTC

abundance: .
v_gene: TRBV4-2
d_gene: .
j_gene: TRBJ1-5
CDR3aa: CASSQESGNQPQHF
CDR3nt: TGTGCCAGCAGCCAAGAATCTGGGAATCAGCCCCAGCATTTT

abundance: .
v_gene: TRBV24-1
d_gene: TRBD1
j_gene: TRBJ2-1
CDR3aa: CATSDDRQGLFF
CDR3nt: TGTGCCACCAGTGATGACAGACAGGGTCTGTTCTTC